This is a list of T cell receptor beta chains from one sample in a study of control samples from healthy donors and cancer patients. The repertoire was sequenced with immunoSEQ multiplex PCR; TCRdb's copy has only in-frame clones and lacks some. This sample has 95,000 to 150,000 clones, with around 92% found just once. The source material was PBMCs. The receptors were gathered from a man older than 75 with head and neck cancer. CDR3s include the opening cysteine and the closing phenylalanine or tryptophan. D genes are given only for firm matches. Clone size is given for some rows only: seen once, a few or many times, or a class if the clone is expanded.

J gene: TRBJ2-3; V gene: TRBV24-1; D gene: -; clone size: -; CDR3 protein: CATSDLGGAKQYF; CDR3 DNA: TGTGCCACCAGTGATTTGGGGGGGGCGAAGCAGTATTTT
J gene: TRBJ2-2; V gene: TRBV3-1/TRBV3-2; D gene: TRBD1; clone size: -; CDR3 protein: CASNQEQGDRGAVF; CDR3 DNA: TGTGCCAGCAACCAGGAGCAGGGGGACCGGGGAGCTGTTTTT
J gene: TRBJ2-7; V gene: TRBV6-6; D gene: TRBD1; clone size: -; CDR3 protein: CASSRPNRGIGGYEQYF; CDR3 DNA: TGTGCCAGCAGTCGCCCCAACAGGGGGATAGGTGGTTACGAGCAGTACTTC
J gene: TRBJ1-2; V gene: TRBV30; D gene: -; clone size: -; CDR3 protein: CAWSSLSGGYTF; CDR3 DNA: TGTGCCTGGTCATCCCTTTCTGGTGGCTACACCTTC
J gene: TRBJ1-5; V gene: TRBV19; D gene: TRBD1; clone size: -; CDR3 protein: CASSSNRGQPQHF; CDR3 DNA: TGTGCCAGTAGTAGCAACAGGGGGCAGCCCCAGCATTTT
J gene: TRBJ2-2; V gene: TRBV10-3; D gene: -; clone size: -; CDR3 protein: CAISDVPRPGNTGELFF; CDR3 DNA: TGTGCCATCAGTGACGTCCCCCGACCTGGAAACACCGGGGAGCTGTTTTTT
J gene: TRBJ1-2; V gene: TRBV5-1; D gene: -; clone size: few; CDR3 protein: CASSQGPVGGYTF; CDR3 DNA: TGCGCCAGCAGCCAAGGACCAGTAGGTGGCTACACCTTC
J gene: TRBJ2-7; V gene: TRBV7-2; D gene: -; clone size: once; CDR3 protein: CASSYRGSSYEQYF; CDR3 DNA: TGTGCCAGCAGCTACCGAGGGAGCTCCTACGAGCAGTACTTC
J gene: TRBJ1-2; V gene: TRBV19; D gene: -; clone size: -; CDR3 protein: CASSLDSGYGYTF; CDR3 DNA: TGTGCCAGTTCCTTGGATTCGGGCTATGGCTACACCTTC
J gene: TRBJ2-3; V gene: TRBV2; D gene: TRBD2; clone size: -; CDR3 protein: CASSDAGGVDTQYF; CDR3 DNA: TGTGCCAGCAGTGATGCGGGAGGTGTTGATACGCAGTATTTT
J gene: TRBJ1-1; V gene: TRBV3-1/TRBV3-2; D gene: -; clone size: -; CDR3 protein: CASSMGQATEAFF; CDR3 DNA: TGTGCCAGCAGCATGGGACAAGCCACTGAAGCTTTCTTT
J gene: TRBJ2-7; V gene: TRBV11-3; D gene: TRBD1; clone size: -; CDR3 protein: CASSLDGTGIYEQYF; CDR3 DNA: TGTGCCAGCAGCTTAGACGGGACAGGGATCTACGAGCAGTACTTC
J gene: TRBJ2-3; V gene: TRBV5-1; D gene: TRBD1; clone size: -; CDR3 protein: CASSLALDRAADTQYF; CDR3 DNA: TGCGCCAGCAGCTTGGCCTTGGACAGGGCGGCAGATACGCAGTATTTT
J gene: TRBJ2-2; V gene: TRBV14; D gene: -; clone size: -; CDR3 protein: CASTNFFGRMTGELFF; CDR3 DNA: TGTGCCAGCACCAACTTTTTCGGACGAATGACCGGGGAGCTGTTTTTT
J gene: TRBJ1-1; V gene: TRBV5-4; D gene: -; clone size: -; CDR3 protein: CASSPQGLGKAFF; CDR3 DNA: TGTGCCAGCAGCCCTCAGGGGCTGGGGAAAGCTTTCTTT
J gene: TRBJ1-1; V gene: TRBV19; D gene: TRBD1; clone size: -; CDR3 protein: CASRVQGAGTEAFF; CDR3 DNA: TGTGCCAGTAGGGTACAGGGGGCAGGCACTGAAGCTTTCTTT
J gene: TRBJ1-5; V gene: TRBV5-1; D gene: TRBD1; clone size: -; CDR3 protein: CASSLGQGEQPQHF; CDR3 DNA: TGCGCCAGCAGCTTAGGACAGGGGGAACAGCCCCAGCATTTT
J gene: TRBJ2-7; V gene: TRBV15; D gene: TRBD1; clone size: -; CDR3 protein: CATSRDRDRGGEQYF; CDR3 DNA: TGTGCCACCAGCAGAGATCGGGACAGGGGAGGCGAGCAGTACTTC
J gene: TRBJ2-3; V gene: TRBV5-1; D gene: TRBD2; clone size: -; CDR3 protein: CASSSLAGGPDTQYF; CDR3 DNA: TGCGCCAGCAGCTCTTTAGCGGGGGGTCCAGATACGCAGTATTTT
J gene: TRBJ1-3; V gene: TRBV30; D gene: TRBD1; clone size: -; CDR3 protein: CAWSSGTGQRNTIYF; CDR3 DNA: TGTGCCTGGAGTTCGGGGACAGGACAGAGAAACACCATATATTTT
J gene: TRBJ2-4; V gene: TRBV7-9; D gene: -; clone size: -; CDR3 protein: CASSLDGTAKNIQYF; CDR3 DNA: TGTGCCAGCAGCTTAGATGGGACCGCCAAAAACATTCAGTACTTC
J gene: TRBJ1-3; V gene: TRBV7-9; D gene: -; clone size: -; CDR3 protein: CASSLEESSFDHTIYF; CDR3 DNA: TGTGCCAGCAGCTTAGAGGAGTCCAGCTTTGACCACACCATATATTTT
J gene: TRBJ2-7; V gene: TRBV29-1; D gene: TRBD2; clone size: -; CDR3 protein: CSVAAVHPSGSPTYEQYF; CDR3 DNA: TGCAGCGTTGCTGCCGTCCATCCTAGCGGGAGCCCCACCTACGAGCAGTACTTC
J gene: TRBJ1-2; V gene: TRBV11-2; D gene: -; clone size: -; CDR3 protein: CASSLAGRGGYTF; CDR3 DNA: TGTGCCAGCAGCTTAGCAGGGAGGGGAGGCTACACCTTC
J gene: TRBJ2-7; V gene: TRBV5-1; D gene: -; clone size: -; CDR3 protein: CASSVPAGESEQYF; CDR3 DNA: TGCGCCAGCAGCGTACCTGCAGGGGAGTCCGAGCAGTACTTC
J gene: TRBJ2-7; V gene: TRBV6-5; D gene: -; clone size: -; CDR3 protein: CASSKTSYEQYF; CDR3 DNA: TGTGCCAGCAGTAAGACTAGCTACGAGCAGTACTTC
J gene: TRBJ2-1; V gene: TRBV3-1/TRBV3-2; D gene: -; clone size: -; CDR3 protein: CASSNRGLLEQFF; CDR3 DNA: TGTGCCAGCAGCAATCGAGGGCTACTCGAGCAGTTCTTC
J gene: TRBJ2-7; V gene: TRBV11-3; D gene: TRBD2; clone size: -; CDR3 protein: CASSISGGPSYEQYF; CDR3 DNA: TGTGCCAGCAGCATCAGCGGGGGCCCTTCCTACGAGCAGTACTTC
J gene: TRBJ2-7; V gene: TRBV4-1; D gene: -; clone size: -; CDR3 protein: CASSQVSSSYEQYF; CDR3 DNA: TGCGCCAGCAGCCAAGTCTCTAGCTCCTACGAGCAGTACTTC
J gene: TRBJ1-5; V gene: TRBV19; D gene: -; clone size: -; CDR3 protein: CASSISFSNQPQHF; CDR3 DNA: TGTGCCAGTAGTATAAGCTTTAGCAATCAGCCCCAGCATTTT
J gene: TRBJ2-7; V gene: TRBV4-3; D gene: TRBD2; clone size: -; CDR3 protein: CASSQTWTSGGFSYEQYF; CDR3 DNA: TGCGCCAGCAGCCAAACGTGGACTAGCGGGGGTTTCTCCTACGAGCAGTACTTC
J gene: TRBJ2-3; V gene: TRBV5-4; D gene: -; clone size: -; CDR3 protein: CASSILTRMDTQYF; CDR3 DNA: TGTGCCAGCAGCATCCTCACTAGAATGGATACGCAGTATTTT
J gene: TRBJ1-1; V gene: TRBV6-2/TRBV6-3; D gene: -; clone size: -; CDR3 protein: CASSPDRAERNTEAFF; CDR3 DNA: TGTGCCAGCAGTCCGGATAGGGCGGAAAGAAACACTGAAGCTTTCTTT
J gene: TRBJ2-7; V gene: TRBV18; D gene: -; clone size: -; CDR3 protein: CASSPHRAHEQYF; CDR3 DNA: TGTGCCAGCTCACCTCACAGGGCCCACGAGCAGTACTTC
J gene: TRBJ2-3; V gene: TRBV21-1; D gene: -; clone size: -; CDR3 protein: CASSKCRVGRRVDTQYF; CDR3 DNA: TGTGCCAGCAGCAAATGTCGTGTCGGGAGGAGGGTGGATACGCAGTATTTT
J gene: TRBJ2-3; V gene: TRBV5-6; D gene: -; clone size: -; CDR3 protein: CASKLGLATSDTQYF; CDR3 DNA: TGTGCCAGCAAACTAGGGCTAGCAACTTCAGATACGCAGTATTTT
J gene: TRBJ1-5; V gene: TRBV27; D gene: -; clone size: -; CDR3 protein: CASSFASNQPQHF; CDR3 DNA: TGTGCCAGCAGTTTTGCTAGCAATCAGCCCCAGCATTTT
J gene: TRBJ1-4; V gene: TRBV19; D gene: -; clone size: -; CDR3 protein: CASSTRTATNEKLFF; CDR3 DNA: TGTGCCAGTAGTACCAGAACCGCAACTAATGAAAAACTGTTTTTT
J gene: TRBJ1-5; V gene: TRBV3-1/TRBV3-2; D gene: TRBD1; clone size: once; CDR3 protein: CASSQQWTGSNQPQHF; CDR3 DNA: TGTGCCAGCAGCCAACAGTGGACAGGCTCAAATCAGCCCCAGCATTTT
J gene: TRBJ1-5; V gene: TRBV11-2; D gene: -; clone size: -; CDR3 protein: CASSLAGLSNQPQHF; CDR3 DNA: TGTGCCAGCAGCTTAGCGGGACTCTCCAATCAGCCCCAGCATTTT
J gene: TRBJ2-5; V gene: TRBV3-1/TRBV3-2; D gene: TRBD2; clone size: once; CDR3 protein: CASSLRGTAAETQYF; CDR3 DNA: TGTGCCAGCAGCCTGCGGGGGACGGCCGCTGAGACCCAGTACTTC
J gene: TRBJ1-3; V gene: TRBV19; D gene: TRBD1; clone size: -; CDR3 protein: CASTAGGGPGNTIYF; CDR3 DNA: TGTGCCAGTACAGCCGGAGGGGGCCCTGGAAACACCATATATTTT
J gene: TRBJ2-1; V gene: TRBV30; D gene: TRBD2; clone size: -; CDR3 protein: CAWSFSGGANNEQFF; CDR3 DNA: TGTGCCTGGAGTTTTAGCGGGGGGGCAAACAATGAGCAGTTCTTC
J gene: TRBJ1-1; V gene: TRBV13; D gene: TRBD1; clone size: once; CDR3 protein: CASSLWTGRNEAFF; CDR3 DNA: TGTGCCAGCAGCTTATGGACAGGGCGTAATGAAGCTTTCTTT
J gene: TRBJ1-2; V gene: TRBV28; D gene: TRBD1; clone size: -; CDR3 protein: CASRLSGTVGYGYTF; CDR3 DNA: TGTGCCAGCAGACTCTCCGGGACAGTCGGGTATGGCTACACCTTC
J gene: TRBJ2-1; V gene: TRBV6-5; D gene: -; clone size: -; CDR3 protein: CASSYYGPTGNNEQFF; CDR3 DNA: TGTGCCAGCAGTTACTATGGCCCAACAGGGAACAATGAGCAGTTCTTC
J gene: TRBJ1-2; V gene: TRBV6-1; D gene: -; clone size: -; CDR3 protein: CASSESGYYGYTF; CDR3 DNA: TGTGCCAGCAGTGAATCGGGGTACTATGGCTACACCTTC
J gene: TRBJ1-2; V gene: TRBV25-1; D gene: -; clone size: -; CDR3 protein: CASSETYLGGYTF; CDR3 DNA: TGTGCCAGCAGTGAGACCTACCTTGGGGGCTACACCTTC
J gene: TRBJ1-2; V gene: TRBV5-4; D gene: -; clone size: -; CDR3 protein: CASSNRGPEYGYTF; CDR3 DNA: TGTGCCAGCAGCAACCGGGGGCCAGAGTATGGCTACACCTTC
J gene: TRBJ2-7; V gene: TRBV7-6; D gene: -; clone size: once; CDR3 protein: CASSLVTGLSYEQYF; CDR3 DNA: TGTGCCAGCAGCTTAGTAACAGGGCTCTCCTACGAGCAGTACTTC
J gene: TRBJ2-6; V gene: TRBV9; D gene: -; clone size: -; CDR3 protein: CASSAQGSGANVLTF; CDR3 DNA: TGTGCCAGCAGCGCACAGGGCTCTGGGGCCAACGTCCTGACTTTC
J gene: TRBJ2-7; V gene: TRBV6-5; D gene: TRBD1; clone size: -; CDR3 protein: CASRGDSSYEQYF; CDR3 DNA: TGTGCCAGCAGGGGGGACAGCTCCTACGAGCAGTACTTC
J gene: TRBJ2-1; V gene: TRBV7-2; D gene: TRBD2; clone size: -; CDR3 protein: CASSWGGNEQFF; CDR3 DNA: TGTGCCAGCAGCTGGGGGGGCAATGAGCAGTTCTTC
J gene: TRBJ2-3; V gene: TRBV9; D gene: -; clone size: -; CDR3 protein: CASSVVSQGGDSDTQYF; CDR3 DNA: TGTGCCAGCAGCGTAGTTTCCCAGGGGGGGGATTCAGATACGCAGTATTTT